The subject of this entry is one T cell receptor (beta chain). Antigen unknown. The entry originates in a study of graft-versus-host responses after intestinal transplantation. Across the study: Recipients had multivisceral, liver-intestinal, or isolated intestinal transplants.

This CDR3 has 13 amino acids. V trimming: 7 bases; J trimming: 6 bases; junction bases outside the gene matches: 9. The germline CDR1 and CDR2 sequences are MNHEY and SVGAGI. The repertoire was sequenced with immunoSEQ multiplex PCR; TCRdb's copy has only in-frame clones and lacks some. Of 130,000 or so clones in the sample, around nine tenths are singletons; the top ten hold around 0.15%. The source material was unstimulated CD4+ T cells sorted from spleen or lymph node cells, sampled before intestinal transplant. The receptor's source is a human donor who received an intestinal transplant. The genes are TRBV6-5 and TRBJ2-7; TRBD1 matches at 7 bases. DNA for the CDR3: TGTGCCAGCACTCAGGGGGAACAAAGCGAGCAGTACTTC. The encoded protein is CASTQGEQSEQYF.